The sequence of this T cell receptor beta chain was determined in a study of CXCR3-negative and CXCR3-positive naive CD8 T cells. The CDR3 runs 13 residues. Germline V gives CDR1 MNHEY, CDR2 SVGAGI. The authors prepared UMI-labeled TRB cDNA libraries by 5' RACE. TCRdb re-called the 5' RACE reads; every CDR3 protein appears as one record, without DNA. In total, the table holds over 70,000 distinct CDR3 sequences. The rearrangement links TRBV6-5 to TRBJ1-6. The origin of this receptor is a human donor in good health. Some clones in this sample may be carry-over from other donors' samples. The sequencing input was naive CXCR3- CD8+ T cells from blood. Subset: CD45RO-CCR7+CD27+CD95- naive CD8+ T cells lacking CXCR3 (TNR3-). CDR3 sequence reads: CASRGWTYSPLHF.